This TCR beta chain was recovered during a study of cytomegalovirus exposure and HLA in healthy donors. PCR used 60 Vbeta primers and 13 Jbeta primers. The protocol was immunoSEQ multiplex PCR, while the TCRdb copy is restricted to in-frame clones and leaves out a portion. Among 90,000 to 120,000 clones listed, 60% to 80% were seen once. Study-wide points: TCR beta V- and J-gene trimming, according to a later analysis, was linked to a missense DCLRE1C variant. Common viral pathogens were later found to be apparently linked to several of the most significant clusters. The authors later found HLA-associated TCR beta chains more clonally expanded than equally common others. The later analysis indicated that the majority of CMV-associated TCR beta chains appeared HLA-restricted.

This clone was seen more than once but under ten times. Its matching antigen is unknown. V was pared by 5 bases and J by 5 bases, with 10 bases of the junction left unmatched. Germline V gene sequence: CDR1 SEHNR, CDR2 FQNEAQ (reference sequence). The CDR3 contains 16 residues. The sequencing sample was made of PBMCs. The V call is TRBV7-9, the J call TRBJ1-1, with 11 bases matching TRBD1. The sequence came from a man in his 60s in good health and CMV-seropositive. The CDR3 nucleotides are TGTGCCAGCAGCCCATGGGACAGGGGGTCGGGAACTGAAGCTTTCTTT. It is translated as CASSPWDRGSGTEAFF.